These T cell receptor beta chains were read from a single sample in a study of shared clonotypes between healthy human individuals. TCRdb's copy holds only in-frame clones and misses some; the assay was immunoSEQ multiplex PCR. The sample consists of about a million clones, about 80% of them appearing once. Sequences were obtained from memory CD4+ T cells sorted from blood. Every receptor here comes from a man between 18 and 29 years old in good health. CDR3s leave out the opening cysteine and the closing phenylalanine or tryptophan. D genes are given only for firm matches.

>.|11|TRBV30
AWSGGNTDTQY
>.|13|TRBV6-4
ASSDRGFSGNTIY
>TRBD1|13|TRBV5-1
ASSLAGQGDYEQY
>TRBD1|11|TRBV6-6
ASDRGPNTEAF
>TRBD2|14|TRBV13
ASSSIRLAGVYEQY
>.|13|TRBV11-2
ASSLVGGGGQPQH
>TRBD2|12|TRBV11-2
ASRDWDYTDTQY
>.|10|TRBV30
AWRRGYHEQY
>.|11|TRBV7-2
ASTFPVNYGYT
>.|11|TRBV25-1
ASSERTQRTQY
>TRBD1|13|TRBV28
ASTSQGAIAGELF
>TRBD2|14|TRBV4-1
ASSRPRTSDNNEQF
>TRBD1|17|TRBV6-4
ATIAYTTGLKPRNQPQH
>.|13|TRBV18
ASSPPGRGSQPQH
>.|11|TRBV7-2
ASSPGTYYEQY
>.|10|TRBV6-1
ASSDWGETQY
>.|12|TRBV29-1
SVDQGGSYNEQF
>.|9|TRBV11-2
ASQGLSEQY
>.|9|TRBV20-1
SERGVETQY
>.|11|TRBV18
ASSPGSSYEQY
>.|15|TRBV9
ASSVVLGTLNTGELF
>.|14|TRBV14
ASSQSTPRGNQPQH